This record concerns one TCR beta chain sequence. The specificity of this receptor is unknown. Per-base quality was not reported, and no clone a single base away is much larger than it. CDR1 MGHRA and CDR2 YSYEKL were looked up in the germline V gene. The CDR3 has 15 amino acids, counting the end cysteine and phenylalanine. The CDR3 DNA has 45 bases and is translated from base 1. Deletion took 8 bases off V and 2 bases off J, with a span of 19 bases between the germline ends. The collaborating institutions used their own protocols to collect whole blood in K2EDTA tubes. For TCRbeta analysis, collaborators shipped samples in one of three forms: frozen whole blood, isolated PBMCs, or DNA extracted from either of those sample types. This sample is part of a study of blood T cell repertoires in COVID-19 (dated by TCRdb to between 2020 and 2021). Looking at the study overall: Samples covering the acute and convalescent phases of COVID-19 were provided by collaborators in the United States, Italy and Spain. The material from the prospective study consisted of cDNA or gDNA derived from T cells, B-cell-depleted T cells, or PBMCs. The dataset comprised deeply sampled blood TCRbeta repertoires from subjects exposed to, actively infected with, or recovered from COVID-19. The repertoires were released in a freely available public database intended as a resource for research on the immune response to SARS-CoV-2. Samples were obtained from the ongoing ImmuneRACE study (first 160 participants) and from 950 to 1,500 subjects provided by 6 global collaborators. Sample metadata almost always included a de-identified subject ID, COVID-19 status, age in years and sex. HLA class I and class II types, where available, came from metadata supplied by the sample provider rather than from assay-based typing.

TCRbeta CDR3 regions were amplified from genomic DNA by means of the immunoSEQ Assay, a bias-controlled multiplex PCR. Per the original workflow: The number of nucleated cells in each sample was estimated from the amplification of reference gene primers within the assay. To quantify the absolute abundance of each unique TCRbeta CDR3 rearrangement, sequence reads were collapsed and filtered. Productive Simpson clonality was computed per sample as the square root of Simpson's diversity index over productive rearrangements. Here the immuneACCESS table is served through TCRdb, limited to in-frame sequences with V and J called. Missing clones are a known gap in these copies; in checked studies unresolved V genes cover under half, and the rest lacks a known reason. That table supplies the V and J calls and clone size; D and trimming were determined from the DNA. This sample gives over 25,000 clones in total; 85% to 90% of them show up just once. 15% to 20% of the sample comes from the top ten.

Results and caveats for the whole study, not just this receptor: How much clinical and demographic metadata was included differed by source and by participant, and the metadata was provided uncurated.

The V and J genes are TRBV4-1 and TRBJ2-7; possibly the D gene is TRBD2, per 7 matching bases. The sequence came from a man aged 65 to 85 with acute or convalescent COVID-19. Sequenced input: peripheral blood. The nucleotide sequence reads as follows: TGCGCCAGCGCTTCCGGCGGGGGCTATACCTACGAGCAGTACTTC. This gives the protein CASASGGGYTYEQYF.